This T cell receptor beta chain was retrieved from a study of cytomegalovirus exposure and HLA in healthy donors. Primers for the PCR totalled 60 Vbeta and 13 Jbeta. Clones were sequenced by immunoSEQ multiplex PCR, and TCRdb holds only the in-frame ones, with some missing. The table lists 21,000 or so clones. Healthy bone marrow donors made up the cohort. General study results and limits: Later analysis identified a missense DCLRE1C variant that was linked to TCR beta V- and J-gene trimming.

Points on this clone: Antigen specificity is unknown.

V was shortened by 5 bases and J by 7 bases, with 11 bases between the two germline ends. Per germline, CDR1 DFQATT and CDR2 SNEGSKA (reference sequence). CDR3 length: 11 amino acids. The chain links TRBV20-1 to TRBJ1-1; TRBD1 is a possible D gene (6 bases). Sequencing was performed on PBMCs. This TCR was recovered from a man aged 60 to 75 in good health and CMV-seropositive. CDR3 DNA sequence: TGCAGTGCTGGAGGGGGGGGTGAAGCTTTCTTT. Translation: CSAGGGGEAFF.